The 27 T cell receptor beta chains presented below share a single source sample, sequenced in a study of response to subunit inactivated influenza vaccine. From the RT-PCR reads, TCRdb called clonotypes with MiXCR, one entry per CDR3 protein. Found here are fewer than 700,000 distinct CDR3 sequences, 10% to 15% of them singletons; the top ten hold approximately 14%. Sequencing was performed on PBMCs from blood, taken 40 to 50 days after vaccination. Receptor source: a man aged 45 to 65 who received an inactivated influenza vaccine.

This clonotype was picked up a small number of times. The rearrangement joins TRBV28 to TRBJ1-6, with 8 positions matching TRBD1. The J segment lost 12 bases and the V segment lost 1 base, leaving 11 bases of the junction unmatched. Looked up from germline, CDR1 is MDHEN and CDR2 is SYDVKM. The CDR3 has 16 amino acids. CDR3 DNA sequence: TGTGCCAGCAGTTTATCAGGGGGCCACTTTTTTTTACCCCTCCACTTT. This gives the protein CASSLSGGHFFLPLHF.

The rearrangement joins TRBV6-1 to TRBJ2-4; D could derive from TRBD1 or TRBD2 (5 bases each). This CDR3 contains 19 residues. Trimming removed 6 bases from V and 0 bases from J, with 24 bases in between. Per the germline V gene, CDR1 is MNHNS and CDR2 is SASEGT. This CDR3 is CASSTRTPGRRLAKNIQYF. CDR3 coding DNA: TGTGCCAGCAGCACCAGGACCCCGGGACGACGTCTAGCCAAAAACATTCAGTACTTC.

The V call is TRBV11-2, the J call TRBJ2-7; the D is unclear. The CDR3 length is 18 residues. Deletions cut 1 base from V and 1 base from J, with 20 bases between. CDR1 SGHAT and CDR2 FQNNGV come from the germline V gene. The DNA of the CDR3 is TGTGCCAGCAGCTTAGGCCCGACGGTCGAGCTCACTTCCTACGAGCAGTACTTC. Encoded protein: CASSLGPTVELTSYEQYF.

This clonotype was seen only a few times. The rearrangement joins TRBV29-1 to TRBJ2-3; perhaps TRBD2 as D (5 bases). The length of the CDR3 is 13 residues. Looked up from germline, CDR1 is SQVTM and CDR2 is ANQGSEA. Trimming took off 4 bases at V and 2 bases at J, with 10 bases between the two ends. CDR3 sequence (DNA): TGCAGCGTTGCTAGCCGGTACACAGATACGCAGTATTTT. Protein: CSVASRYTDTQYF.

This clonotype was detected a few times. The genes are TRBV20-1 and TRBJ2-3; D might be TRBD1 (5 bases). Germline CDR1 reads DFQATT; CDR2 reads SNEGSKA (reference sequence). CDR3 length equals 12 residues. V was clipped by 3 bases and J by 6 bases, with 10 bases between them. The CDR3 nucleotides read TGCAGTGCTAGTTATGGGGCGGATACGCAGTATTTT. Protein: CSASYGADTQYF.

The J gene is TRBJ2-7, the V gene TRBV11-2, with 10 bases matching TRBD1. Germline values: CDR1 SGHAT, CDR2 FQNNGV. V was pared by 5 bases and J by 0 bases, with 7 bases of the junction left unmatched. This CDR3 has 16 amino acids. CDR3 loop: CASSAKTGGISYEQYF. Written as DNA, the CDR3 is TGTGCCAGCAGCGCGAAGACAGGGGGCATCTCCTACGAGCAGTACTTC.

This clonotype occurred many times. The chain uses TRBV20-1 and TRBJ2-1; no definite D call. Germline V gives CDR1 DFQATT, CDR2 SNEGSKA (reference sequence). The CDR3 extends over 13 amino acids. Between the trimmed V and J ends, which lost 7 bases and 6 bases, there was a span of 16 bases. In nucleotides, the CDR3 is TGCAGTGGGGCAAGGGCCACTGTCAATGAGCAGTTCTTC. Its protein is CSGARATVNEQFF.

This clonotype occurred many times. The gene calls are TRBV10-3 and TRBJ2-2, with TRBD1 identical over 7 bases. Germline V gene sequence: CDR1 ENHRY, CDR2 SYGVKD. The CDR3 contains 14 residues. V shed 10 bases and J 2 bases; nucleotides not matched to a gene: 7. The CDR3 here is CANRDSANTGELFF. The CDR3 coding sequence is TGTGCCAACCGGGACAGCGCCAACACCGGGGAGCTGTTTTTT.

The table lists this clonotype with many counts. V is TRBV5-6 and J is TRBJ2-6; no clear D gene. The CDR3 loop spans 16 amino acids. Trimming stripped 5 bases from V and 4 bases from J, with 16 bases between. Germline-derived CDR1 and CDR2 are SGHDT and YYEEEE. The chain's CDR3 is CASRQWDDSGANVLTF. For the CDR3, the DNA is TGTGCCAGCAGGCAATGGGATGATTCCGGGGCCAACGTCCTGACTTTC.

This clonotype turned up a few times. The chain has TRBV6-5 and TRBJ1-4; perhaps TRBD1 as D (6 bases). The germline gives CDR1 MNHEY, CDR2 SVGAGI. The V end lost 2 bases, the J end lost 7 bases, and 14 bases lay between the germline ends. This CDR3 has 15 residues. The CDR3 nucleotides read TGTGCCAGCAGTTACCAGGGGCGGTGGGCTGAAAAACTGTTTTTT. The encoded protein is CASSYQGRWAEKLFF.

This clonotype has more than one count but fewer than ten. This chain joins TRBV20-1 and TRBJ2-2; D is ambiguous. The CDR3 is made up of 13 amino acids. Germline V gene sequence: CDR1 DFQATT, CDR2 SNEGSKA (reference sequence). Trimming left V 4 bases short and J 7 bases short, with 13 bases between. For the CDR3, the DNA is TGCAGTGCTACCCCGGAGAGCGACGGGGAGCTGTTTTTT. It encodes CSATPESDGELFF.

The CDR3 nucleotides read TGTGCCAGCAGCTTGGCAAGGGCTTCTTGGGTCGATGAGCAGTTCTTC. This translates into CASSLARASWVDEQFF. The chain employs TRBV5-8 and TRBJ2-1; D uncertain. The CDR3 sequence is 16 residues long. Trimming removed 0 bases at V and 8 bases at J, with 18 bases between. The germline gives CDR1 SGHTS, CDR2 YDEGEE.

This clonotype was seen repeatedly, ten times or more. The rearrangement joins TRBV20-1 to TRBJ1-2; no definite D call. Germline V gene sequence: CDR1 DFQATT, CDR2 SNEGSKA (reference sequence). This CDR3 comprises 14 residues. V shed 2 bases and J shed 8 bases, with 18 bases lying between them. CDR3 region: CSARPLTPGYGYTF. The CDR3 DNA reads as TGCAGTGCTAGACCTCTTACCCCAGGTTACGGCTACACCTTC.

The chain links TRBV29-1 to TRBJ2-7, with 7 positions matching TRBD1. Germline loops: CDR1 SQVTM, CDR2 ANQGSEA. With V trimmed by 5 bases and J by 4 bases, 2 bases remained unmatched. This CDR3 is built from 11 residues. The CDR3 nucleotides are TGCAGCGTTTTACAGGGGTACGAGCAGTACTTC. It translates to CSVLQGYEQYF.

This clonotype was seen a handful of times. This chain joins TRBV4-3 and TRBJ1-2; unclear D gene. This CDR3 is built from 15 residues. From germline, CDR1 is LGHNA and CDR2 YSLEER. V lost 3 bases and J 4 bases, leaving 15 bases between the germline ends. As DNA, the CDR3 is TGCGCCAGCAGCCATAACGCCCCGGGATCCTATGGCTACACCTTC. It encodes CASSHNAPGSYGYTF.

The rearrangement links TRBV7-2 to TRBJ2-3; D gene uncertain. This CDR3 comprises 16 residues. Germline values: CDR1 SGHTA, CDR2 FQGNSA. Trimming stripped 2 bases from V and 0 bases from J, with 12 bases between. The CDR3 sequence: CASSLMSWTSTDTQYF. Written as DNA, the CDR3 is TGTGCCAGCAGCTTAATGTCGTGGACGAGCACAGATACGCAGTATTTT. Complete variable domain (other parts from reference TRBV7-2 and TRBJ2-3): GAGVSQSPSNKVTEKGKDVELRCDPISGHTALYWYRQSLGQGLEFLIYFQGNSAPDKSGLPSDRFSAERTGGSVSTLTIQRTQQEDSAVYLCASSLMSWTSTDTQYFGPGTRLTVL.

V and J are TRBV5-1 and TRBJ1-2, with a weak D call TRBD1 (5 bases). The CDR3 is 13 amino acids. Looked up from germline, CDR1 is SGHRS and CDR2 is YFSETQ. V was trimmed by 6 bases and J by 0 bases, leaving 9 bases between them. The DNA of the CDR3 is TGCGCCAGCACAACAGGAGCTAACTATGGCTACACCTTC. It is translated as CASTTGANYGYTF.

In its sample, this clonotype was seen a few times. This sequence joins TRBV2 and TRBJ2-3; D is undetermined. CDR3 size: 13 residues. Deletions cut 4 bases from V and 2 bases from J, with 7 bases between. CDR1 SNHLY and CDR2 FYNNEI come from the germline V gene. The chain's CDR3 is CASSARNTDTQYF. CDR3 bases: TGTGCCAGCAGTGCTCGTAACACAGATACGCAGTATTTT.

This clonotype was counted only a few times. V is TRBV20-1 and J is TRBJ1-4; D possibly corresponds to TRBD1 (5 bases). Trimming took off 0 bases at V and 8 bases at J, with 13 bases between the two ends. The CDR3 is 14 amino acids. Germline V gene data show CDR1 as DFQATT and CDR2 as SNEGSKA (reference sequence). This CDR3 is CSARDLSGDEKLFF. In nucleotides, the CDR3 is TGCAGTGCTAGAGATCTTTCCGGGGACGAAAAACTGTTTTTT.

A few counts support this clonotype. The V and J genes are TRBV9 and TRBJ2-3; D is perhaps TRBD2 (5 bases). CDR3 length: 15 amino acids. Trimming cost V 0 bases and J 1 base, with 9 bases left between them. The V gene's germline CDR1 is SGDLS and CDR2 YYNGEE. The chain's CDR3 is CASSVATRGTDTQYF. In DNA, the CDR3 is TGTGCCAGCAGCGTAGCTACGAGGGGCACAGATACGCAGTATTTT.

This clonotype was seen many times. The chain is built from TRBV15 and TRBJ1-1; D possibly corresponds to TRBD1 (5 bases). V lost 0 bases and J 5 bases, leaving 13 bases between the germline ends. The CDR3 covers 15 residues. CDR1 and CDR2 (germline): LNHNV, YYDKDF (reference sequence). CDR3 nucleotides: TGTGCCACCAGCAGAGATAGTGCGGGGCTGACTGAAGCTTTCTTT. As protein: CATSRDSAGLTEAFF.

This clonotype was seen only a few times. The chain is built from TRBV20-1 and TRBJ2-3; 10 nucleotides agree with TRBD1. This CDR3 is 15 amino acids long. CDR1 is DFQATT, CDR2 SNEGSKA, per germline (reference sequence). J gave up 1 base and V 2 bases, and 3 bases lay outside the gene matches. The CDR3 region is CSARSGTGGTDTQYF. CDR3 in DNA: TGCAGTGCTAGATCCGGGACAGGGGGCACAGATACGCAGTATTTT.

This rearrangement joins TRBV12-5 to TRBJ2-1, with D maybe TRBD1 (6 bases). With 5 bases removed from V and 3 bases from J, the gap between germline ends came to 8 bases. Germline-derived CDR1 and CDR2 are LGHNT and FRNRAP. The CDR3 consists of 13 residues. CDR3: CASGTGYYNEQFF. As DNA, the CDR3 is TGTGCTAGTGGTACAGGGTACTACAATGAGCAGTTCTTC.

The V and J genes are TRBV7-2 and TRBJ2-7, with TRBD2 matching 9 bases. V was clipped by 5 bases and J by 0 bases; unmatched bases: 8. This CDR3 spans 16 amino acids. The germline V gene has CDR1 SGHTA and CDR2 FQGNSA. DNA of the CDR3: TGTGCCAGCAGCCCCGTTAGCGGGGGATACTCCTACGAGCAGTACTTC. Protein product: CASSPVSGGYSYEQYF.

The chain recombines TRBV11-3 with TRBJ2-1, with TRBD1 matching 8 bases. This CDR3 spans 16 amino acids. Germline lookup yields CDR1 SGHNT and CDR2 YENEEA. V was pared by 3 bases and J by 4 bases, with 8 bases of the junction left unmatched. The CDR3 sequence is CASSFSSGGSYNEQFF. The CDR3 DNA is TGTGCCAGCAGCTTTAGTTCAGGGGGCTCTTACAATGAGCAGTTCTTC.

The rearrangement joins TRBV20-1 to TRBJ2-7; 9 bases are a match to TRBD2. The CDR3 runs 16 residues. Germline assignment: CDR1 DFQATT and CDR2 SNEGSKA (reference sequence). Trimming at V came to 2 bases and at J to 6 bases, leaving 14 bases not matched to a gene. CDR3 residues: CSARFSGRTQVSEQYF. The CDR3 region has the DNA TGCAGTGCTAGATTCAGCGGGAGGACGCAAGTAAGCGAGCAGTACTTC.

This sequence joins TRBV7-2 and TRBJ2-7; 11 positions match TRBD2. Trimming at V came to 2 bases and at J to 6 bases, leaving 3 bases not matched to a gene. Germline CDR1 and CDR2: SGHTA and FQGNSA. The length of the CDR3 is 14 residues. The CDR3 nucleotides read TGTGCCAGCAGCTTATCACTAGCGGGAGTCGAGCAGTACTTC. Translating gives CASSLSLAGVEQYF.